Shown below are 30 T cell receptor beta chains from a single sample sequenced in a study of shared clonotypes between healthy human individuals (dated by TCRdb to the early 2020s). For the CD8 naive samples, CD45RO-negative cells were positively selected for CCR7, yielding a CD45RA+CCR7+ population from which TemRA cells were excluded. Libraries were constructed by the immunoSEQ multiplex PCR assay. The immuneACCESS repertoire file appears here via TCRdb, limited to in-frame rearrangements. These files lack a portion of the clones; in checked studies, under half of the deficit traces to unresolved V genes, and the cause of the others is not known. The sample table lists around 1,900,000 clones, around 95% of them with a count of one. Of the sample, around 1.7% is held by the ten largest clones. Sequencing used naive CD8+ T cells from PBMCs. This sample's cell subset or site label indicates: CD45RA+CCR7+. The origin of the receptors is a man aged 18-30 years in good health. Some clones in this sample may be carry-over from other donors' samples.

J is TRBJ1-1 and V is TRBV6-5; TRBD1 matches 7 bases. V was pared by 2 bases and J by 1 base, with 4 bases of the junction left unmatched. The CDR3 is 15 residues long. CDR1 and CDR2 from the germline V gene are MNHEY and SVGAGI. The CDR3 spells CASSYARTGNTEAFF. The CDR3 DNA reads TGTGCCAGCAGTTACGCCAGGACAGGGAACACTGAAGCTTTCTTT.

V and J are TRBV10-1 and TRBJ2-7; possibly TRBD1 for D (5 bases). The CDR3 loop spans 14 amino acids. V was pared by 2 bases and J by 6 bases, with 14 bases between. The V gene's germline CDR1 is WNHNN and CDR2 SYGVQD (reference sequence). The CDR3 DNA reads as TGCGCCAGCAGTGAGAGGGCAGGGTCTGGCGAGCAGTACTTC. It translates to CASSERAGSGEQYF.

V usage is TRBV7-9 and J usage is TRBJ1-3, with a possible D match to TRBD1 (5 bases). The length of the CDR3 is 15 residues. V lost 1 base to trimming and J lost 0 bases, with 7 bases between them. CDR1 and CDR2 (germline): SEHNR, FQNEAQ (reference sequence). CDR3 region: CASSLDRNSGNTIYF. The DNA for the CDR3 is TGTGCCAGCAGCTTAGACAGGAACTCTGGAAACACCATATATTTT.

The chain uses TRBV28 and TRBJ2-1, with D tentatively TRBD1 (5 bases). Trimming took off 3 bases at V and 0 bases at J, with 12 bases between the two ends. Germline CDR1 reads MDHEN; CDR2 reads SYDVKM. The CDR3 consists of 16 residues. The CDR3 sequence is CASSFDLGASYNEQFF. CDR3 DNA: TGTGCCAGCAGTTTCGATCTTGGGGCCTCCTACAATGAGCAGTTCTTC.

This chain uses TRBV6-6 with TRBJ2-5; D gene unclear. The CDR3 is 13 amino acids. The germline CDR1 and CDR2 sequences are MNHNY and SVGAGI (reference sequence). The V end was cut by 0 bases, the J end by 4 bases, with 6 bases between. CDR3 sequence (DNA): TGTGCCAGCAGTTACTCTGGAGCAGAGACCCAGTACTTC. Encoded protein: CASSYSGAETQYF.

The V and J genes are TRBV28 and TRBJ1-4; D is unclear. The germline V and J ends were trimmed by 7 bases and 8 bases, with 20 bases remaining between them. Germline CDR1 is MDHEN and CDR2 is SYDVKM. The CDR3 has 15 amino acids. The CDR3 is CASTAWGGIGEKLFF. In nucleotides, the CDR3 is TGTGCCAGCACCGCTTGGGGAGGGATCGGCGAAAAACTGTTTTTT.

This clone was recorded only once. This chain links TRBV29-1 with TRBJ2-1; 12 bases line up with TRBD2. Germline trimming cut 3 bases from V and 6 bases from J; bases unmatched to any gene: 6. The CDR3 is 15 amino acids. Germline values: CDR1 SQVTM, CDR2 ANQGSEA. CDR3 region: CSVDRTSGASNEQFF. The CDR3 DNA reads TGCAGCGTTGATCGGACTAGCGGGGCATCCAATGAGCAGTTCTTC.

As to this clone: This specimen includes other DNA sequences encoding the same CDR3. This sequence joins TRBV5-1 and TRBJ2-1; D is unresolved. CDR1 and CDR2 from the germline V gene are SGHRS and YFSETQ. The CDR3 has 15 amino acids. V was shortened by 2 bases and J by 0 bases, with 9 bases between the two germline ends. CDR3 residues: CASSLGLSSYNEQFF. The CDR3 DNA reads TGCGCCAGCAGCTTAGGCCTGAGCTCCTACAATGAGCAGTTCTTC.

This chain joins TRBV27 and TRBJ2-7, with unresolved D. Germline V lookup: CDR1 MNHEY, CDR2 SMNVEV (reference sequence). The CDR3 length is 16 residues. V gave up 1 base and J gave up 5 bases, with 18 bases separating them. The CDR3 protein is CASSLYAPRSADEQYF. The CDR3 nucleotides read TGTGCCAGCAGTTTATACGCCCCTAGGTCGGCGGACGAGCAGTACTTC.

The V gene is TRBV28, the J gene TRBJ1-5; D is undetermined. CDR3 length: 13 amino acids. Trimming stripped 2 bases from V and 8 bases from J, with 10 bases between. Germline-derived CDR1 and CDR2 are MDHEN and SYDVKM. The CDR3 protein is CASSLAPWEPQHF. CDR3 DNA sequence: TGTGCCAGCAGTTTAGCACCGTGGGAGCCCCAGCATTTT.

In DNA form, the CDR3 reads TGTGCCAGCAGTGAACACGCCTGGGGGGAACAGCGAACCTACGAGCAGTACTTC. Protein: CASSEHAWGEQRTYEQYF. This chain uses TRBV6-1 with TRBJ2-7, with D possibly being TRBD2 (6 bases). Germline V lookup: CDR1 MNHNS, CDR2 SASEGT. V lost 2 bases and J lost 2, with 22 bases in between. The CDR3 is 18 amino acids.

The V gene is TRBV29-1, the J gene TRBJ1-1; no definite D call. The germline V gene encodes CDR1 SQVTM and CDR2 ANQGSEA. The V end lost 7 bases, the J end lost 0 bases, and 18 bases lay between the germline ends. The CDR3 runs 15 residues. CDR3 residues: CSGAGPNLMNTEAFF. The CDR3, as DNA: TGCAGCGGTGCCGGGCCAAACCTCATGAACACTGAAGCTTTCTTT.

The chain is built from TRBV10-1 and TRBJ2-1; a weak D match, TRBD2 (6 bases). The germline V and J ends were trimmed by 0 bases and 4 bases, with 22 bases remaining between them. Germline CDR1 WNHNN, CDR2 SYGVQD (reference sequence). This CDR3 has 19 residues. CDR3 protein: CASSESTQPGDPPYNEQFF. The CDR3 DNA reads as TGCGCCAGCAGTGAGTCGACCCAGCCGGGGGACCCACCATACAATGAGCAGTTCTTC.

The rearrangement links TRBV29-1 to TRBJ2-7; D not certain. Trimming removed 6 bases at V and 2 bases at J, with 11 bases between. This CDR3 comprises 12 residues. Germline CDR1 is SQVTM and CDR2 is ANQGSEA. CDR3 coding DNA: TGCAGCGTCTCGGACGGAGCCTACGAGCAGTACTTC. Translated: CSVSDGAYEQYF.

J is TRBJ2-1 and V is TRBV13, with TRBD1 matching 9 bases. The CDR3 loop spans 16 amino acids. The germline gives CDR1 PRHDT, CDR2 FYEKMQ (reference sequence). The V gene end was trimmed by 6 bases and the J gene end by 3 bases; junction bases not matched to a gene: 9. CDR3 nucleotides: TGTGCCAGCAGGCCGACAGGGGGGGACTACTACAATGAGCAGTTCTTC. This translates into CASRPTGGDYYNEQFF.

The chain has TRBV2 and TRBJ2-3; 8 positions agree with TRBD2. Germline trimming cut 5 bases from V and 1 base from J; bases unmatched to any gene: 11. The length of the CDR3 is 17 residues. The germline V gene encodes CDR1 SNHLY and CDR2 FYNNEI. CDR3 sequence: CASSLDSRGVRTDTQYF. CDR3 bases: TGTGCCAGCAGTCTGGACTCGCGGGGGGTCCGCACAGATACGCAGTATTTT. Based on the CDR3 plus reference TRBV2 and TRBJ2-3, the full variable domain is EPEVTQTPSHQVTQMGQEVILRCVPISNHLYFYWYRQILGQKVEFLVSFYNNEISEKSEIFDDQFSVERPDGSNFTLKIRSTKLEDSAMYFCASSLDSRGVRTDTQYFGPGTRLTVL.

V gene TRBV28 combines with J gene TRBJ2-7; 10 nucleotides align to TRBD2. The CDR3 sequence is 17 residues long. Losses at the gene ends were 7 bases for V and 3 bases for J; bases not matched to a gene: 15. The V gene's germline CDR1 is MDHEN and CDR2 SYDVKM. This chain's CDR3 is CASTTFRKREGFYEQYF. The CDR3 nucleotides are TGTGCCAGCACCACATTTAGGAAGCGGGAGGGATTCTACGAGCAGTACTTC.

This sequence joins TRBV10-3 and TRBJ2-7; the match to TRBD2 covers 10 bases. V lost 1 base, J lost 3 bases, and 6 bases stayed unmatched. The germline gives CDR1 ENHRY, CDR2 SYGVKD. The CDR3 loop spans 16 amino acids. The DNA for the CDR3 is TGTGCCATCAGTGAGTTGGTGCCTAGCGGGAGCTACGAGCAGTACTTC. Its translation: CAISELVPSGSYEQYF.

The chain is built from TRBV11-2 and TRBJ2-7, with D perhaps matching TRBD2 (6 bases). The CDR3 has 14 residues. V lost 4 bases, J lost 2 bases, and 12 bases lay in between. The V gene's germline CDR1 is SGHAT and CDR2 FQNNGV. The CDR3 DNA reads TGTGCCAGCAGCTCTAGCGCGGGCACCTACGAGCAGTACTTC. Protein: CASSSSAGTYEQYF.

The chain carries TRBV12-5 and TRBJ2-7, with 8 bases aligning to TRBD2. V lost 4 bases to trimming and J lost 4 bases; unmatched junction nucleotides: 3. This CDR3 spans 13 amino acids. CDR1 and CDR2 (germline): LGHNT, FRNRAP. This CDR3 reads CASGWTSRYEQYF. The CDR3, as DNA: TGTGCTAGTGGTTGGACTAGCAGATACGAGCAGTACTTC.

The chain links TRBV12-5 to TRBJ1-5; a weak D match, TRBD1 (5 bases). Germline V gives CDR1 LGHNT, CDR2 FRNRAP. This CDR3 comprises 14 residues. Trimming stripped 1 base from V and 6 bases from J, with 10 bases between. In DNA, the CDR3 is TGTGCTAGTGGTTTGGCAGGGTCTGGTCAGCCCCAGCATTTT. It yields the protein CASGLAGSGQPQHF.

The rearrangement links TRBV9 to TRBJ2-5; tentatively, D is TRBD2 (5 bases). V was cut by 4 bases and J by 4 bases, with 20 bases left in between. CDR3 length: 16 residues. The V gene's germline CDR1 is SGDLS and CDR2 YYNGEE. CDR3: CASSSEGSRARETQYF. In DNA, the CDR3 is TGTGCCAGCAGCTCAGAGGGCTCTAGGGCCCGAGAGACCCAGTACTTC.

V and J are TRBV4-1 and TRBJ1-1; 9 bases agree with TRBD1. CDR1 MGHRA and CDR2 YSYEKL come from the germline V gene. The V segment lost 0 bases and the J segment 7 bases; nucleotides outside the gene matches: 3. The CDR3 extends over 14 amino acids. The DNA for the CDR3 is TGCGCCAGCAGCCAAGACCGGACAGGGGTTGAAGCTTTCTTT. It codes for CASSQDRTGVEAFF.

The chain has TRBV9 and TRBJ2-3; D is uncertain. This CDR3 has 17 amino acids. The germline V and J ends were trimmed by 2 bases and 5 bases, with 21 bases remaining between them. Germline CDR1 and CDR2: SGDLS and YYNGEE. The CDR3 protein is CASSVMPGLSTKDTQYF. Here the CDR3 DNA reads TGTGCCAGCAGCGTTATGCCTGGATTATCTACCAAAGATACGCAGTATTTT.

The V and J genes are TRBV6-5 and TRBJ1-3, with D possibly TRBD1 on 6 matching bases. The CDR3 consists of 14 residues. V was shortened by 5 bases and J by 4 bases, with 12 bases between the two germline ends. Per the germline V gene, CDR1 is MNHEY and CDR2 is SVGAGI. DNA of the CDR3: TGTGCCAGCAGTACCGACAGGATCGGAAACACCATATATTTT. The encoded protein is CASSTDRIGNTIYF.

CDR3 in amino acids: CAPPRGPDTQYF. CDR3 nucleotide sequence: TGTGCCCCCCCTAGGGGCCCAGATACGCAGTATTTT. The chain combines TRBV27 with TRBJ2-3, with D possibly matching TRBD1 (5 bases). Trimming left V 11 bases short and J 4 bases short, with 13 bases between. CDR1 MNHEY and CDR2 SMNVEV come from the germline V gene (reference sequence). The CDR3 is 12 residues long.

V and J are TRBV7-3 and TRBJ2-1, with TRBD1 as a possible D gene (6 bases). Germline V gene lookup returns CDR1 SGHTA and CDR2 FQGTGA. With 4 bases removed from V and 12 bases from J, the gap between germline ends came to 22 bases. CDR3 length: 15 amino acids. The chain's CDR3 is CASSSTLSLTGTQFF. As DNA, the CDR3 is TGTGCCAGCAGCTCGACCCTTTCCCTGACAGGTACGCAGTTCTTC.

This chain connects TRBV30 to TRBJ2-7; TRBD1 matches 7 bases. V dropped 2 bases and J dropped 6; count of bases not matched to a gene: 7. The CDR3 spans 13 residues. Germline loops: CDR1 GTSNPN, CDR2 SVGIG (reference sequence). CDR3 in amino acids: CAWSPETGIEQYF. The CDR3 DNA is TGTGCCTGGAGTCCAGAGACAGGGATCGAGCAGTACTTC.

V usage is TRBV27 and J usage is TRBJ2-7; no definite D call. Germline V gene sequence: CDR1 MNHEY, CDR2 SMNVEV (reference sequence). V gave up 5 bases and J gave up 1 base, with 15 bases separating them. The CDR3 is made up of 15 amino acids. Here the CDR3 reads CASSTSIQRSYEQYF. CDR3 coding DNA: TGTGCCAGCAGTACCTCGATACAGAGGTCCTACGAGCAGTACTTC.

The chain carries TRBV9 and TRBJ2-7, with D unresolved. Germline V gene sequence: CDR1 SGDLS, CDR2 YYNGEE. This CDR3 comprises 13 residues. V gave up 3 bases and J gave up 6 bases, with 13 bases separating them. The CDR3 region has the DNA TGTGCCAGCAGCGCCGGCCCTTCGGGCGAGCAGTACTTC. Its protein is CASSAGPSGEQYF. Complete variable domain (other parts from reference TRBV9 and TRBJ2-7): DSGVTQTPKHLITATGQRVTLRCSPRSGDLSVYWYQQSLDQGLQFLIQYYNGEERAKGNILERFSAQQFPDLHSELNLSSLELGDSALYFCASSAGPSGEQYFGPGTRLTVT.